This TCR beta chain appears in the sequencing data of a study of shared clonotypes between healthy human individuals. In the study overall: A donor's plate count was three for CD4 naive and three for CD4 memory; CD8 naive had two and CD8 memory one.

This CDR3 has 14 amino acids. The ends were cut back, 1 base at V and 3 bases at J, with 10 bases in the middle. The germline CDR1 and CDR2 sequences are SGDLS and YYNGEE. Whole-study findings and limits: Naive subsets, compared against memory subsets, generally had larger estimated richness values.

Original processing notes: ImmunoSEQ gave junction-only sequences without quality scores, so filtering differed. This table comes from immunoSEQ multiplex PCR, and its TCRdb copy is limited to in-frame clones, with some not included. V and J calls and clone size come straight from that table; D and trimming were deduced from the DNA. The table has roughly 2,300,000 clones, around 93% seen once. Of note for this clone: The antigen is undetermined.

The sequenced material came from naive CD4+ T cells from PBMCs. Subset given: CD45RA+ positively selected. This clonotype was sampled from a man aged 18 to 30 in good health. Some clones in this sample may be carry-over from other donors' samples. V is TRBV9 and J is TRBJ2-5; D not resolved. The CDR3 coding sequence is TGTGCCAGCAGCGTAACCCAAGCCGAAGAGACCCAGTACTTC. It yields the protein CASSVTQAEETQYF.